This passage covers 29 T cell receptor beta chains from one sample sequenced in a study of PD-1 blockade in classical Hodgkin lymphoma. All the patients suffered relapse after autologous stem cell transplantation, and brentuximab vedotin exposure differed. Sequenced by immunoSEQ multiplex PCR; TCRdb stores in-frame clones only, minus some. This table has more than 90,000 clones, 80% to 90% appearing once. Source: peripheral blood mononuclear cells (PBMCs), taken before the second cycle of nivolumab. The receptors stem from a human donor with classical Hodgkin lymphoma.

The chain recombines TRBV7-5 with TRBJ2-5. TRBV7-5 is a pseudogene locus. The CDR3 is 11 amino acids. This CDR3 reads CARSLEETQYF. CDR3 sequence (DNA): TGTGCCAGAAGCTTAGAAGAGACCCAGTACTTC.

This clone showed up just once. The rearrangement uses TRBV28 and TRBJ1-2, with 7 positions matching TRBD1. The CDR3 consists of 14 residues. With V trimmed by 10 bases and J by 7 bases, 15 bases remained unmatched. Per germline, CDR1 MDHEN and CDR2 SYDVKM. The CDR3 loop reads CATSGQLLVGGYTF. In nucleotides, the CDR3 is TGTGCCACTTCGGGACAGCTCTTGGTCGGTGGCTACACCTTC.

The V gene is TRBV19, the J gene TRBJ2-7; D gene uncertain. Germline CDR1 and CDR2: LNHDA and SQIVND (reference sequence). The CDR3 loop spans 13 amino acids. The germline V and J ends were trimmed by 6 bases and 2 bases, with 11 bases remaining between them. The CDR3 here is CASRANSAYEQYF. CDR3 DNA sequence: TGTGCCAGTAGGGCGAACAGTGCCTACGAGCAGTACTTC.

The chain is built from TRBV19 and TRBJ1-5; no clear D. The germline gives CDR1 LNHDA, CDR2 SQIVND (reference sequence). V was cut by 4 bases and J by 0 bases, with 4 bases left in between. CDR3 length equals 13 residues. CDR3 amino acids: CASSTNSNQPQHF. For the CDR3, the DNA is TGTGCCAGTAGTACCAATAGCAATCAGCCCCAGCATTTT.

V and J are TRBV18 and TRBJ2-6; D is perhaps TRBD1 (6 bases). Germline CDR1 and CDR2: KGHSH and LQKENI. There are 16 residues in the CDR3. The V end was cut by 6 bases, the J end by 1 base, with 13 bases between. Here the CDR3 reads CASSRTAISGANVLTF. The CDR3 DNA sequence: TGTGCCAGCTCGAGGACAGCAATTTCTGGGGCCAACGTCCTGACTTTC.

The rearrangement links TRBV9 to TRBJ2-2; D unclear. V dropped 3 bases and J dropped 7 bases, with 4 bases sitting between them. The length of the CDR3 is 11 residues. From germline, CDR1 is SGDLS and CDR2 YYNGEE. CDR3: CASSDSGELFF. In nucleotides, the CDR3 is TGTGCCAGCAGCGACAGCGGGGAGCTGTTTTTT.

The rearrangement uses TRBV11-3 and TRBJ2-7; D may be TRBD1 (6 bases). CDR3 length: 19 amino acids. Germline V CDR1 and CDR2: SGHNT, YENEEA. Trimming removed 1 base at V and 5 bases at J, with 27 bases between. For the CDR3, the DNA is TGTGCCAGCAGCTTAGGCCTCCCTGGAAGGGGCCGCGAGGGGGACGAGCAGTACTTC. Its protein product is CASSLGLPGRGREGDEQYF.

Here the CDR3 reads CASSFTGGGNYGYTF. CDR3 sequence (DNA): TGTGCCAGCAGCTTTACAGGGGGCGGTAACTATGGCTACACCTTC. The V gene is TRBV5-6, the J gene TRBJ1-2, with 9 positions matching TRBD1. CDR1 and CDR2 from the germline V gene are SGHDT and YYEEEE. This CDR3 spans 15 amino acids. The V segment lost 2 bases and the J segment 1 base; nucleotides outside the gene matches: 3.

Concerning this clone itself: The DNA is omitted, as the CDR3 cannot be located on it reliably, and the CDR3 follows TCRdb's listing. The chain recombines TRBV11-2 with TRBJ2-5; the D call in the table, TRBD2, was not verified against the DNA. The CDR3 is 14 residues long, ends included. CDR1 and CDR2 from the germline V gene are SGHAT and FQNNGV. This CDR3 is CASSTSRAKETQYF.

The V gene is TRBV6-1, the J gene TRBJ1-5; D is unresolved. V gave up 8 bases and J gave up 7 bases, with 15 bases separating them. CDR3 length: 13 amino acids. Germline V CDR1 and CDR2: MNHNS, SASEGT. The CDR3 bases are TGTGCCAGCTATGAGGGAAAGAGGCAGCCCCAGCATTTT. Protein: CASYEGKRQPQHF.

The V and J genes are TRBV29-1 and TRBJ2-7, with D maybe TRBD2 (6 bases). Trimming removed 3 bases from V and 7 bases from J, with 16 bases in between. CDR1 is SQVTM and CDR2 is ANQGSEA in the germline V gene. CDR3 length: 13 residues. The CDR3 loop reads CSVDSGGPREQYF. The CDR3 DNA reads TGCAGCGTTGACAGCGGAGGGCCGCGGGAGCAGTACTTC.

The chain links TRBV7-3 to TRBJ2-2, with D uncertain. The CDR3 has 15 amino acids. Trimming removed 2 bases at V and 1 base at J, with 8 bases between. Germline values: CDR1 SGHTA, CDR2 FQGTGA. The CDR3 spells CASSLRPVNTGELFF. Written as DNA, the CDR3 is TGTGCCAGCAGCTTACGGCCCGTGAACACCGGGGAGCTGTTTTTT.

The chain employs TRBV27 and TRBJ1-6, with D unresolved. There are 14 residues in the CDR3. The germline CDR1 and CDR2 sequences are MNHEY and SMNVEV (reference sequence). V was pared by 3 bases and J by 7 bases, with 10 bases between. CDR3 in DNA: TGTGCCAGCAGTTTTTTACGGAGGAATTCACCCCTCCACTTT. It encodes CASSFLRRNSPLHF.

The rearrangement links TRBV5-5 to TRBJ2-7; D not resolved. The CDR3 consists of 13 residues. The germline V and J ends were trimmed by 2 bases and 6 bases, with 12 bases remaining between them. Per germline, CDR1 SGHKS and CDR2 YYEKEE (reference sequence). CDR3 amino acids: CASSLPRRVEQYF. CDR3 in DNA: TGTGCCAGCAGCTTACCTAGACGGGTCGAGCAGTACTTC.

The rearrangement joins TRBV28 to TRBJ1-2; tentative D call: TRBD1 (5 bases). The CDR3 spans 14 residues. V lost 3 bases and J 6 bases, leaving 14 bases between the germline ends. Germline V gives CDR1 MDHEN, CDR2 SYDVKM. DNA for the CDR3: TGTGCCAGCAGTTTTGTCAGGGAGTTTGATGGCTACACCTTC. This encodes CASSFVREFDGYTF.

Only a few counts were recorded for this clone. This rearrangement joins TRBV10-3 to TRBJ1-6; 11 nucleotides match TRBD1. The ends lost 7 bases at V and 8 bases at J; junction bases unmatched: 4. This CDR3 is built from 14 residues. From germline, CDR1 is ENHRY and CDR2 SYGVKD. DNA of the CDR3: TGTGCCATCACCCCGGGACAGGGGGATTCACCCCTCCACTTT. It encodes CAITPGQGDSPLHF.

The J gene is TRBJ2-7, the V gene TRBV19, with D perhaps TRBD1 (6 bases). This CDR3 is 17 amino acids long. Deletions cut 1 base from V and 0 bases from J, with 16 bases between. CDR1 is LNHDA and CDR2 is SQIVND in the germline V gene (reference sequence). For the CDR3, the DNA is TGTGCCAGTAGTATAGGAACGAGGGGGACGGGCTCCTACGAGCAGTACTTC. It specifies CASSIGTRGTGSYEQYF.

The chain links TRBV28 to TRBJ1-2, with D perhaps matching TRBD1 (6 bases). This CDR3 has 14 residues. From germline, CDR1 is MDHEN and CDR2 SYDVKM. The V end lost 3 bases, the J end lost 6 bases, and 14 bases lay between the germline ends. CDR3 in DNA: TGTGCCAGCAGTTTCTTTGACAGGCGCGATGGCTACACCTTC. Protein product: CASSFFDRRDGYTF.

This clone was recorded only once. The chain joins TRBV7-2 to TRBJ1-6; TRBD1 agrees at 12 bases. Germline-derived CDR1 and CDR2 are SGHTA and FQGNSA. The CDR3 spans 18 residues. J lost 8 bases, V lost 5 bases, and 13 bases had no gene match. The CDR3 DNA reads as TGTGCCAGCAGCCCATGGAGGGGGACAGGGGGCGCTCATTCACCCCTCCACTTT. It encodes CASSPWRGTGGAHSPLHF.

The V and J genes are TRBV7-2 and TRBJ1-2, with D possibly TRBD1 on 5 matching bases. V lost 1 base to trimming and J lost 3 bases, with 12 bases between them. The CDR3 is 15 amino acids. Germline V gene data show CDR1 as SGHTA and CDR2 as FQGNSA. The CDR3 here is CASSLGPGNDYGYTF. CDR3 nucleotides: TGTGCCAGCAGCTTAGGCCCAGGGAACGACTATGGCTACACCTTC.

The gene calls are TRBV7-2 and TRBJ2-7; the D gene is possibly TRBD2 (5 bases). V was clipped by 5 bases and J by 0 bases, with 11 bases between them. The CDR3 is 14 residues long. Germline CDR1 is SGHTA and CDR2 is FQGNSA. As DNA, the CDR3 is TGTGCCAGCAGCCAAACGGGGAGCTCCTACGAGCAGTACTTC. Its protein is CASSQTGSSYEQYF. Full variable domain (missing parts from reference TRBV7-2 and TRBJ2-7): GAGVSQSPSNKVTEKGKDVELRCDPISGHTALYWYRQSLGQGLEFLIYFQGNSAPDKSGLPSDRFSAERTGGSVSTLTIQRTQQEDSAVYLCASSQTGSSYEQYFGPGTRLTVT.

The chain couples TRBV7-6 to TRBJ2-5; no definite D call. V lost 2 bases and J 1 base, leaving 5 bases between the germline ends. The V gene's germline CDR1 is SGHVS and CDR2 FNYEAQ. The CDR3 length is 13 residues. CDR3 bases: TGTGCCAGCAGCTTACACCCCCAAGAGACCCAGTACTTC. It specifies CASSLHPQETQYF.

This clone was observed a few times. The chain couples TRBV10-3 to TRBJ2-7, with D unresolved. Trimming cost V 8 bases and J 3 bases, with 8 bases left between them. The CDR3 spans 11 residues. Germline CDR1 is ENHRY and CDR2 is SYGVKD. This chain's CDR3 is CAISQDYEQYF. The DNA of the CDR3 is TGTGCCATCTCTCAGGACTACGAGCAGTACTTC.

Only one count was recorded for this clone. The CDR3, as DNA: TGTGCCAGCAGTGACTCGTTCTTGTGGCGGTGGGAAAAACTGTTTTTT. Its protein product is CASSDSFLWRWEKLFF. The chain couples TRBV25-1 to TRBJ1-4; D unclear. CDR1 is MGHDK, CDR2 SYGVNS, per germline. The germline V and J ends were trimmed by 3 bases and 8 bases, with 19 bases remaining between them. The CDR3 extends over 16 amino acids.

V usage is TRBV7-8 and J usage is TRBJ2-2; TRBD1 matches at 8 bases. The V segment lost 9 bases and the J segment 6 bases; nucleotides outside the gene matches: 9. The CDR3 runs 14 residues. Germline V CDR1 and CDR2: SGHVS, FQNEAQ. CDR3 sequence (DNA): TGTGCCAGTGGACAGGGCGCCTTTCCCGGGGAGCTGTTTTTT. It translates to CASGQGAFPGELFF.

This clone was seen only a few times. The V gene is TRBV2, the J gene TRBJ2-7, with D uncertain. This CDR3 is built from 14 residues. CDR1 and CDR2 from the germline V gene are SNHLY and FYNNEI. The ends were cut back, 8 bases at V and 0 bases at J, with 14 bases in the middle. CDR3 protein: CASVRELSSYEQYF. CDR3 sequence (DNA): TGTGCCAGCGTTAGGGAATTATCCTCCTACGAGCAGTACTTC.

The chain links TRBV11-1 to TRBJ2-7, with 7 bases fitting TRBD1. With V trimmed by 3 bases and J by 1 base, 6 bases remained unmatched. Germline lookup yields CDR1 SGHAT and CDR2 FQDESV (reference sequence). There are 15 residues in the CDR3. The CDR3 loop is CASSLDWTGSYEQYF. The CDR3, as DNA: TGTGCCAGCAGCTTGGATTGGACAGGTTCCTACGAGCAGTACTTC.

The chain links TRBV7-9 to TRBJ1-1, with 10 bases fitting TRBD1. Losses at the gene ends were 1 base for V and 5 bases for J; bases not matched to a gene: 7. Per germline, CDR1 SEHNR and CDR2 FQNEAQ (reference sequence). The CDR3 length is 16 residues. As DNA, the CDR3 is TGTGCCAGCAGCTTAGTGGGGGGACAGGGGTGGACTGAAGCTTTCTTT. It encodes CASSLVGGQGWTEAFF.

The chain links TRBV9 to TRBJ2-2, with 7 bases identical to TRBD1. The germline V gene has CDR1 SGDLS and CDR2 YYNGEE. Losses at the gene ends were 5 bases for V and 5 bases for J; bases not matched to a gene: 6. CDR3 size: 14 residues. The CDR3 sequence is CASRRDSYTGELFF. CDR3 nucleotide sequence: TGTGCCAGCAGGAGGGACAGCTATACCGGGGAGCTGTTTTTT.